This is a list of T cell receptor beta chains from one sample in a study of blood T cell repertoires in COVID-19. Produced via immunoSEQ multiplex PCR; TCRdb's table is partial and in-frame only. Here the sample spans roughly 81,000 clones, approximately 85% being singletons. Input material: peripheral blood. These receptors were obtained from an elderly woman with COVID-19, enrolled during active disease. Both conserved end residues are part of each CDR3. The order of the fields is D gene, V gene, clone size, J gene, CDR3 protein, CDR3 DNA. The D gene is left open where the match is weak. Clone size is given for some rows only: seen once, a few or many times, or a class if the clone is expanded.

d_call: TRBD2
v_call: TRBV18
clone_size: .
j_call: TRBJ2-3
cdr3_aa: CASSISGVGTDTQYF
cdr3_nt: TGTGCCAGCTCAATCAGCGGGGTCGGGACAGATACGCAGTATTTT

d_call: .
v_call: TRBV2
clone_size: few
j_call: TRBJ1-1
cdr3_aa: CASTPQGGNTEAFF
cdr3_nt: TGTGCCAGCACCCCTCAGGGAGGAAACACTGAAGCTTTCTTT

d_call: .
v_call: TRBV7-2
clone_size: .
j_call: TRBJ1-2
cdr3_aa: CASSFNPAGAGYGYTF
cdr3_nt: TGTGCCAGCAGCTTTAATCCGGCGGGGGCGGGGTATGGCTACACCTTC

d_call: TRBD1
v_call: TRBV27
clone_size: .
j_call: TRBJ2-2
cdr3_aa: CASSQRDRATGELFF
cdr3_nt: TGTGCCAGCAGCCAGAGGGACAGGGCGACCGGGGAGCTGTTTTTT

d_call: .
v_call: TRBV4-3
clone_size: .
j_call: TRBJ1-5
cdr3_aa: CASSQDSQEGRPQHF
cdr3_nt: TGCGCCAGCAGCCAAGATTCCCAGGAGGGGAGGCCCCAGCATTTT

d_call: .
v_call: TRBV7-8
clone_size: .
j_call: TRBJ1-3
cdr3_aa: CASSSSLGVGSGNTIYF
cdr3_nt: TGTGCCAGCAGCTCTTCCCTCGGTGTCGGGTCTGGAAACACCATATATTTT

d_call: .
v_call: TRBV21-1
clone_size: .
j_call: TRBJ1-3
cdr3_aa: CASSRTQGAGGNTIYF
cdr3_nt: TGTGCCAGCAGCAGGACACAGGGGGCGGGCGGAAACACCATATATTTT

d_call: .
v_call: TRBV19
clone_size: .
j_call: TRBJ2-3
cdr3_aa: CASSIDLTSGDTQYF
cdr3_nt: TGTGCCAGTAGTATAGATCTAACCAGCGGAGATACGCAGTATTTT

d_call: .
v_call: TRBV7-9
clone_size: .
j_call: TRBJ2-3
cdr3_aa: CASSLEDYTQYF
cdr3_nt: TGTGCCAGCAGCTTGGAGGACTATACGCAGTATTTT

d_call: TRBD1
v_call: TRBV19
clone_size: .
j_call: TRBJ1-2
cdr3_aa: CASSTGQAINYGYTF
cdr3_nt: TGTGCCAGTAGTACTGGACAGGCCATTAACTATGGCTACACCTTC

d_call: .
v_call: TRBV7-9
clone_size: .
j_call: TRBJ1-2
cdr3_aa: CASGEANYGYTF
cdr3_nt: TGTGCCAGCGGAGAAGCTAACTATGGCTACACCTTC

d_call: .
v_call: TRBV6-5
clone_size: .
j_call: TRBJ2-7
cdr3_aa: CASRGQGYEQYF
cdr3_nt: TGTGCCAGCAGGGGGCAGGGCTACGAGCAGTACTTC

d_call: TRBD1
v_call: TRBV5-1
clone_size: .
j_call: TRBJ2-5
cdr3_aa: CASSLEGAYYQETQYF
cdr3_nt: TGCGCCAGCAGCTTAGAGGGGGCCTATTACCAAGAGACCCAGTACTTC

d_call: .
v_call: TRBV27
clone_size: .
j_call: TRBJ2-1
cdr3_aa: CASRSFFREEEEFF
cdr3_nt: TGTGCCAGCAGATCTTTTTTTAGGGAGGAAGAAGAGTTCTTC

d_call: TRBD1
v_call: TRBV4-1
clone_size: .
j_call: TRBJ2-5
cdr3_aa: CASSQDKWAGGETQYF
cdr3_nt: TGCGCCAGCAGCCAAGATAAGTGGGCAGGGGGAGAGACCCAGTACTTC

d_call: .
v_call: TRBV11-2
clone_size: .
j_call: TRBJ2-5
cdr3_aa: CASSLRQWETQYF
cdr3_nt: TGTGCCAGCAGCTTGCGACAGTGGGAGACCCAGTACTTC

d_call: TRBD1
v_call: TRBV28
clone_size: .
j_call: TRBJ2-3
cdr3_aa: CASSSGPGQGIFGTQYF
cdr3_nt: TGTGCCAGCAGTTCAGGACCGGGACAGGGTATCTTTGGTACGCAGTATTTT

d_call: TRBD2
v_call: TRBV2
clone_size: once
j_call: TRBJ2-7
cdr3_aa: CASSGVAGGGQYF
cdr3_nt: TGTGCCAGCAGTGGAGTGGCGGGAGGGGGGCAGTACTTC

d_call: TRBD1
v_call: TRBV5-5
clone_size: .
j_call: TRBJ1-3
cdr3_aa: CASSLDRGPNTIYF
cdr3_nt: TGTGCCAGCAGCTTGGACAGGGGGCCGAACACCATATATTTT

d_call: .
v_call: TRBV29-1
clone_size: .
j_call: TRBJ1-2
cdr3_aa: CSVEFSGATYGYTF
cdr3_nt: TGCAGCGTTGAATTCAGTGGGGCAACCTATGGCTACACCTTC

d_call: TRBD2
v_call: TRBV9
clone_size: once
j_call: TRBJ2-7
cdr3_aa: CASSGGPTSGRRYEQYF
cdr3_nt: TGTGCCAGCAGCGGGGGTCCCACTAGCGGGAGACGTTACGAGCAGTACTTC

d_call: TRBD2
v_call: TRBV18
clone_size: .
j_call: TRBJ2-6
cdr3_aa: CASSPFLAGADTGANVLTF
cdr3_nt: TGTGCCAGCTCACCATTCCTAGCGGGAGCCGATACTGGGGCCAACGTCCTGACTTTC

d_call: .
v_call: TRBV4-1
clone_size: .
j_call: TRBJ2-1
cdr3_aa: CASSQAGGQMEQFF
cdr3_nt: TGCGCCAGCAGCCAAGCCGGGGGGCAGATGGAGCAGTTCTTC

d_call: TRBD2
v_call: TRBV9
clone_size: .
j_call: TRBJ2-5
cdr3_aa: CASSPSPSGEETQYF
cdr3_nt: TGTGCCAGCAGCCCCTCCCCTAGCGGGGAGGAGACCCAGTACTTC

d_call: TRBD1
v_call: TRBV24-1
clone_size: few
j_call: TRBJ2-7
cdr3_aa: CATSGLGTVGEQYF
cdr3_nt: TGTGCCACCAGTGGTCTTGGGACAGTTGGGGAGCAGTACTTC

d_call: TRBD1
v_call: TRBV5-1
clone_size: .
j_call: TRBJ1-1
cdr3_aa: CASSLEGAYTEAFF
cdr3_nt: TGCGCCAGCAGCTTGGAGGGGGCCTACACTGAAGCTTTCTTT

d_call: TRBD1
v_call: TRBV2
clone_size: few
j_call: TRBJ1-5
cdr3_aa: CASSNQGAGDQPQHF
cdr3_nt: TGTGCCAGCAGTAACCAGGGGGCTGGCGATCAGCCCCAGCATTTT

d_call: .
v_call: TRBV18
clone_size: .
j_call: TRBJ2-7
cdr3_aa: CASSPRAADYEQYF
cdr3_nt: TGTGCCAGCTCACCACGGGCAGCAGACTACGAGCAGTACTTC

d_call: TRBD2
v_call: TRBV7-8
clone_size: .
j_call: TRBJ2-1
cdr3_aa: CASSFLDSGLYNEQFF
cdr3_nt: TGTGCCAGCAGCTTTCTCGATAGCGGGTTATACAATGAGCAGTTCTTC

d_call: TRBD2
v_call: TRBV11-2
clone_size: .
j_call: TRBJ2-1
cdr3_aa: CASRPTSGVGNEQFF
cdr3_nt: TGTGCCAGCAGACCCACTAGCGGGGTCGGCAATGAGCAGTTCTTC

d_call: .
v_call: TRBV6-5
clone_size: .
j_call: TRBJ2-1
cdr3_aa: CASSPVGRLSEQFF
cdr3_nt: TGTGCCAGCAGTCCTGTAGGGAGGCTCTCCGAGCAGTTCTTC

d_call: .
v_call: TRBV6-6
clone_size: .
j_call: TRBJ1-5
cdr3_aa: CASMGDYSNQPQHF
cdr3_nt: TGTGCCAGCATGGGGGACTATAGCAATCAGCCCCAGCATTTT

d_call: TRBD2
v_call: TRBV6-5
clone_size: .
j_call: TRBJ2-1
cdr3_aa: CASSYRLAGGGNEQFF
cdr3_nt: TGTGCCAGCAGTTACAGACTAGCGGGAGGGGGGAATGAGCAGTTCTTC

d_call: TRBD1
v_call: TRBV13
clone_size: .
j_call: TRBJ1-2
cdr3_aa: CASSTRQGSGYTF
cdr3_nt: TGTGCCAGCAGCACCCGACAGGGATCGGGCTACACCTTC

d_call: .
v_call: TRBV21-1
clone_size: .
j_call: TRBJ1-6
cdr3_aa: CASSKGAGGSNSPLHF
cdr3_nt: TGTGCCAGCAGCAAAGGAGCAGGGGGTAGCAATTCACCCCTCCACTTT

d_call: .
v_call: TRBV5-5
clone_size: .
j_call: TRBJ2-3
cdr3_aa: CASSTGIQDTQYF
cdr3_nt: TGTGCCAGCAGCACCGGGATCCAGGATACGCAGTATTTT

d_call: TRBD1
v_call: TRBV7-3
clone_size: .
j_call: TRBJ2-7
cdr3_aa: CASSPRDRTYEQYF
cdr3_nt: TGTGCCAGCAGCCCAAGGGACAGAACCTACGAGCAGTACTTC

d_call: .
v_call: TRBV5-1
clone_size: .
j_call: TRBJ1-5
cdr3_aa: CATAYDSNQPQHF
cdr3_nt: TGCGCCACCGCCTACGATAGCAATCAGCCCCAGCATTTT

d_call: .
v_call: TRBV4-2
clone_size: .
j_call: TRBJ1-5
cdr3_aa: CASSQDQGTSSNQPQHF
cdr3_nt: TGTGCCAGCAGCCAAGATCAGGGGACATCTAGCAATCAGCCCCAGCATTTT

d_call: .
v_call: TRBV2
clone_size: .
j_call: TRBJ1-6
cdr3_aa: CASSVQGPRPLHF
cdr3_nt: TGTGCCAGCAGTGTCCAGGGTCCACGTCCCCTCCACTTT

d_call: TRBD1
v_call: TRBV5-5
clone_size: .
j_call: TRBJ1-2
cdr3_aa: CASSLERQGHGYTF
cdr3_nt: TGTGCCAGCAGCTTGGAGCGACAGGGTCATGGCTACACCTTC

d_call: .
v_call: TRBV19
clone_size: .
j_call: TRBJ2-7
cdr3_aa: CASRMGQGYMYEQYF
cdr3_nt: TGTGCCAGTAGAATGGGTCAGGGTTATATGTACGAGCAGTACTTC